This T cell receptor (beta chain) was recovered during a study of cytomegalovirus exposure and HLA in healthy donors. On this clone itself: Its antigen is unknown.

Study-wide points: No immune exposure information besides CMV serostatus was available. A previous analysis found most TCR beta V segments productive roughly 90% or roughly 30% of the time. Most likely, a cluster of highly shared sequence variants arose as a sequencing artifact. There were reportedly fewer N-insertions in an Asian-associated ancestry cluster than the roughly 700-donor mean, in a later analysis.

PCR amplification relied on 60 Vbeta primers (plus 13 Jbeta primers). The repertoire was sequenced with immunoSEQ multiplex PCR; TCRdb's copy has only in-frame clones and lacks some. The data show 200,000 to 250,000 clones, more than 70% seen once. Germline V gene sequence: CDR1 MNHEY, CDR2 SVGAGI. The CDR3 extends over 14 amino acids. V lost 6 bases to trimming and J lost 11 bases, with 17 bases between them. The receptor's source is a boy between 10 and 17 years old in good health and CMV-seronegative. Sequencing used PBMCs. The chain has TRBV6-5 and TRBJ1-6; D is possibly TRBD1 (6 bases). The CDR3 loop is CASSYQGIMTPLHF. The CDR3 DNA reads as TGTGCCAGCAGCTACCAGGGGATTATGACACCCCTCCACTTT.